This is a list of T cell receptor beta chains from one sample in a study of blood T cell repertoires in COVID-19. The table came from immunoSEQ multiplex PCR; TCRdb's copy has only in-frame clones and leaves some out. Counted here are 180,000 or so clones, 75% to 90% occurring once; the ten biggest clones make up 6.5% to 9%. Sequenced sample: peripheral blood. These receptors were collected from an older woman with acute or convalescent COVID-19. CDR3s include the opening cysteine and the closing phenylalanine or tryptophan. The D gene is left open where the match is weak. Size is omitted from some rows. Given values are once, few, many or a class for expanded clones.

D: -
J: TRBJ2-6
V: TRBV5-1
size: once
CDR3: CASSLAPGAGANVLTF
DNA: TGCGCCAGCAGCCTGGCTCCGGGAGCTGGGGCCAACGTCCTGACTTTC

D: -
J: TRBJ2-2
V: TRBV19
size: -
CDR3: CASTPPTPYTGELFF
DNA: TGTGCCAGTACCCCCCCGACACCTTACACCGGGGAGCTGTTTTTT

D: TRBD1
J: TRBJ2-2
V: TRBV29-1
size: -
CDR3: CSVEGALAGAGELFF
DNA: TGCAGCGTCGAGGGGGCGCTAGCTGGGGCCGGGGAGCTGTTTTTT

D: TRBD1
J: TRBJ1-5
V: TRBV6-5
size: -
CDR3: CASSLGQGLQPQHF
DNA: TGTGCCAGCAGTCTCGGACAGGGGCTTCAGCCCCAGCATTTT

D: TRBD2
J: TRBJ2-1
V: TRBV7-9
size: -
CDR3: CASSFRTSFVYNEQFF
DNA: TGTGCCAGCAGCTTCCGGACTAGCTTCGTGTACAATGAGCAGTTCTTC

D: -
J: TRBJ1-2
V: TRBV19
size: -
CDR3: CASSLQGNIGYTF
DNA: TGTGCCAGTAGCCTACAGGGAAACATAGGCTACACCTTC

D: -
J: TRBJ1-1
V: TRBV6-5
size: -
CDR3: CALGGAVLNTEAFF
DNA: TGTGCCCTGGGGGGAGCTGTCCTGAACACTGAAGCTTTCTTT

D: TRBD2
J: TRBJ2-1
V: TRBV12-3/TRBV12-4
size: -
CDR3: CASSTSSGEQFF
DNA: TGTGCCAGCAGTACCTCTAGCGGGGAGCAGTTCTTC

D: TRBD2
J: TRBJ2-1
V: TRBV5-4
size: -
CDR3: CASSFGGGYGPYNEQFF
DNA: TGTGCCAGCAGCTTCGGGGGGGGTTACGGTCCCTACAATGAGCAGTTCTTC

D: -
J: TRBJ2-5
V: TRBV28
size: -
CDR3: CASSVGGQRAETQYF
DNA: TGTGCCAGCAGTGTTGGGGGACAGCGGGCAGAGACCCAGTACTTC

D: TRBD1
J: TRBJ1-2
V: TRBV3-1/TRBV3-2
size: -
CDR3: CASSQGQGSNGYTF
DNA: TGTGCCAGCAGCCAAGGACAGGGATCTAATGGCTACACCTTC

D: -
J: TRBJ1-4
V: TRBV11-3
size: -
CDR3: CASSPGGSNEKLFF
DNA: TGTGCCAGCAGCCCCGGGGGGTCTAATGAAAAACTGTTTTTT

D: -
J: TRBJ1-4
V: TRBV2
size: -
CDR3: CASNGAAGTNEKLFF
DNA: TGTGCCAGCAATGGGGCGGCCGGGACTAATGAAAAACTGTTTTTT

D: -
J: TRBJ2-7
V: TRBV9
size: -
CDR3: CASSVAWGVSEQYF
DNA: TGTGCCAGCAGCGTAGCGTGGGGGGTGTCGGAGCAGTACTTC

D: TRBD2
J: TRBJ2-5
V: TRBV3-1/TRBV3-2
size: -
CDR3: CASSRPGLAKETQYF
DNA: TGTGCCAGCAGCCGACCGGGACTAGCCAAAGAGACCCAGTACTTC

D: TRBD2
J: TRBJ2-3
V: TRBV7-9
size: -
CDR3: CASSLPGLAGDTQYF
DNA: TGTGCCAGCAGCCTACCGGGACTAGCGGGCGATACGCAGTATTTT

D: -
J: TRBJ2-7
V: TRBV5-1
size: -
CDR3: CASSVGVPGVGEQYF
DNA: TGCGCCAGCAGCGTTGGTGTACCAGGGGTGGGAGAGCAGTACTTC

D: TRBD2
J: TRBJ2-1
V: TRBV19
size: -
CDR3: CASSLLAGLGPNEQFF
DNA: TGTGCCAGTAGTCTTCTAGCGGGTCTTGGCCCCAATGAGCAGTTCTTC

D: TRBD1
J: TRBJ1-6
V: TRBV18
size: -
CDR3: CASSPVGQGGSSPLHF
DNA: TGTGCCAGCTCACCGGTGGGACAGGGAGGGAGTTCACCCCTCCACTTT

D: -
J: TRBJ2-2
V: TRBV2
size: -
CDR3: CASRPDTGELFF
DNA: TGTGCCAGCAGGCCAGACACCGGGGAGCTGTTTTTT

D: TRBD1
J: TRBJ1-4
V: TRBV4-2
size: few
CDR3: CASSHALGQGNEKLFF
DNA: TGTGCCAGCAGCCATGCCCTGGGACAGGGGAATGAAAAACTGTTTTTT

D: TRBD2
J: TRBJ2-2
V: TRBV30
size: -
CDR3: CAWRAPVLNSGTNTGELFF
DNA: TGTGCCTGGAGGGCCCCGGTCTTGAATAGCGGGACGAACACCGGGGAGCTGTTTTTT

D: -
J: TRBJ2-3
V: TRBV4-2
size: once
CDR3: CASSQEEGVGTDTQYF
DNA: TGTGCCAGCAGCCAAGAAGAGGGGGTTGGCACAGATACGCAGTATTTT

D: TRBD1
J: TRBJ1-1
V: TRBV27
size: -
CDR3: CASSRWIDRGNTEAFF
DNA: TGTGCCAGCAGCAGATGGATAGACAGGGGGAACACTGAAGCTTTCTTT

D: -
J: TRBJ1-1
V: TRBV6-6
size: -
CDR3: CASSLRGNYGALGNLAEAFF
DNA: TGTGCCAGCAGTCTGAGGGGGAACTACGGGGCGCTGGGGAACCTCGCTGAAGCTTTCTTT

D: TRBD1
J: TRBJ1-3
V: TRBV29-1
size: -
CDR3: CSIRDRTGNTIYF
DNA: TGCAGCATACGGGACAGAACTGGAAACACCATATATTTT

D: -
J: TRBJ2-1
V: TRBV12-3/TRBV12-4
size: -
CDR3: CASRELGYNEQFF
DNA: TGTGCCAGCAGAGAACTAGGTTACAATGAGCAGTTCTTC

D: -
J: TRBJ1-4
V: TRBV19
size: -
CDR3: CASSGQSPNEKLFF
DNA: TGTGCCAGTAGCGGACAGAGCCCAAATGAAAAACTGTTTTTT

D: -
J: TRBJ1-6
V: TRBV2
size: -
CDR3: CASREEGVDNSPLHF
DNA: TGTGCCAGCAGAGAGGAAGGGGTAGATAATTCACCCCTCCACTTT

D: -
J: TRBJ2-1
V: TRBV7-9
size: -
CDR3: CASSFRTPGHEQFF
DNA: TGTGCCAGCAGCTTCAGGACTCCCGGACATGAGCAGTTCTTC

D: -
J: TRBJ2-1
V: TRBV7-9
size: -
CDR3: CASSLEAGEQFF
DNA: TGTGCCAGCAGCTTAGAAGCAGGTGAGCAGTTCTTC

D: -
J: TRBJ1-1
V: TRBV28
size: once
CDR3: CASSLNTGRVTEAFF
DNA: TGTGCCAGCAGTTTAAATACAGGGAGGGTCACTGAAGCTTTCTTT

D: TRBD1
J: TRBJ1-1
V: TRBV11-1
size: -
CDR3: CASSPSWTGWNTEAFF
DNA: TGTGCCAGCAGCCCCTCGTGGACAGGTTGGAACACTGAAGCTTTCTTT

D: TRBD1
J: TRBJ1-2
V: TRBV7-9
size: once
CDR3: CASSSDRAPSNYGYTF
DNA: TGTGCCAGCAGCTCGGACAGGGCCCCTTCGAACTATGGCTACACCTTC

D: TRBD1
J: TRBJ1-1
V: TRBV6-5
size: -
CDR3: CASSTTGGVHTEAFF
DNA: TGTGCCAGCAGTACGACAGGGGGCGTTCACACTGAAGCTTTCTTT

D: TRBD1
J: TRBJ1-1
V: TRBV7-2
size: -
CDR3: CASSLVRGLEAFF
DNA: TGTGCCAGCAGCTTAGTTAGGGGGCTTGAGGCTTTCTTT

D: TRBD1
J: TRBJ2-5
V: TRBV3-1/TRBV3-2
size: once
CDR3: CASSQVSGTGLETQYF
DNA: TGTGCCAGCAGCCAAGTTTCTGGGACAGGGCTAGAGACCCAGTACTTC

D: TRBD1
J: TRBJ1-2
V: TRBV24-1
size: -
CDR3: CATSDSGQRNYGYTF
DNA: TGTGCCACCAGTGACTCGGGACAGAGGAACTATGGCTACACCTTC

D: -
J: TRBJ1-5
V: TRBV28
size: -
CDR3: CASRTYDSNQPQHF
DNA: TGTGCCAGCAGAACATACGATAGCAATCAGCCCCAGCATTTT

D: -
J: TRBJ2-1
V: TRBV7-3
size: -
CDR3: CASSLRVAASYNEQFF
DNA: TGTGCCAGCAGCTTAAGGGTAGCGGCCTCCTACAATGAGCAGTTCTTC

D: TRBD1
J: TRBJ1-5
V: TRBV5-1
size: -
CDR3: CASSAGQGGQPQHF
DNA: TGCGCCAGCAGCGCCGGACAGGGCGGGCAGCCCCAGCATTTT

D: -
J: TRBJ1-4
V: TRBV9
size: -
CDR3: CASSALSTGEKLFF
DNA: TGTGCCAGCAGCGCCCTTTCAACCGGGGAAAAACTGTTTTTT

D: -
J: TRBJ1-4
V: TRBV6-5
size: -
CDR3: CASRPRRYEKLFF
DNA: TGTGCCAGCCGGCCCCGGAGGTATGAAAAACTGTTTTTT

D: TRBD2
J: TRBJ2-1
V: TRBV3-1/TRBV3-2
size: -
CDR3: CASSLTSGSYNEQFF
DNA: TGTGCCAGCAGCTTAACTAGCGGTTCCTACAATGAGCAGTTCTTC

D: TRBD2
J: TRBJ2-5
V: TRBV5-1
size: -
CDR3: CASSSSTSGGTETQYF
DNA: TGCGCCAGCAGCTCCTCGACTAGCGGGGGGACGGAGACCCAGTACTTC

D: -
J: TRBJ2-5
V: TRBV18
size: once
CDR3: CASSSLGSKETQYF
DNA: TGTGCCAGCTCATCTTTAGGGAGCAAAGAGACCCAGTACTTC

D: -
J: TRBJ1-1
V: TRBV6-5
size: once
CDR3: CASTPYGGEAFF
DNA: TGTGCCAGCACCCCTTACGGAGGGGAAGCTTTCTTT

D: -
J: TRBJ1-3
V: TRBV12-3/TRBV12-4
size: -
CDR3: CASSLLGQLVYF
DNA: TGTGCCAGCAGTTTATTAGGACAGCTTGTATATTTT

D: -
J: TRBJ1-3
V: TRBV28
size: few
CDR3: CASSFPTGSRNTIYF
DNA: TGTGCCAGCAGTTTCCCGACAGGTAGTCGAAACACCATATATTTT

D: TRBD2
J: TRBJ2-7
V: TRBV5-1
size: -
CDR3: CASSLALAGVGGYEQYF
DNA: TGCGCCAGCAGCTTGGCCCTAGCGGGAGTGGGGGGCTACGAGCAGTACTTC

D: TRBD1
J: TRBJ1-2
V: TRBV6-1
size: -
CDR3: CASSEGDRYYGYTF
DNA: TGTGCCAGCAGTGAAGGGGACAGATACTATGGCTACACCTTC

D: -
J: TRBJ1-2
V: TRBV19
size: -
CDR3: CASSNTQGGPRGGYTF
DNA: TGTGCCAGTAGTAACACCCAAGGGGGTCCAAGGGGTGGCTACACCTTC

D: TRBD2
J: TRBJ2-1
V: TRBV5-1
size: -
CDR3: CASSSGLIGLANEQFF
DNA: TGCGCCAGCAGCTCCGGCCTAATAGGACTAGCGAATGAGCAGTTCTTC

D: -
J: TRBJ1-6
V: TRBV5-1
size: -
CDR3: CASSLMGPGVDSPLHF
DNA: TGCGCCAGCAGCTTGATGGGGCCAGGGGTTGATTCACCCCTCCACTTT

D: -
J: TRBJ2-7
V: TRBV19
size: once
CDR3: CASSPLDSSYEQYF
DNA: TGTGCCAGTAGTCCTCTGGACAGCTCCTACGAGCAGTACTTC

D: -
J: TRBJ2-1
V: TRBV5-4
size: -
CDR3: CASSFASSYNEQFF
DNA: TGTGCCAGCAGCTTTGCGAGCTCCTACAATGAGCAGTTCTTC

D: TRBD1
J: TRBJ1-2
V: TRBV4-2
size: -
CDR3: CASSPLTQGGLGYTF
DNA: TGTGCCAGCAGCCCCCTTACTCAAGGGGGCTTGGGCTACACCTTC

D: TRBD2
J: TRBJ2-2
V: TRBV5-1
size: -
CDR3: CASSFSGTSGNTGELFF
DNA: TGCGCCAGCAGCTTTTCCGGGACTAGCGGGAACACCGGGGAGCTGTTTTTT